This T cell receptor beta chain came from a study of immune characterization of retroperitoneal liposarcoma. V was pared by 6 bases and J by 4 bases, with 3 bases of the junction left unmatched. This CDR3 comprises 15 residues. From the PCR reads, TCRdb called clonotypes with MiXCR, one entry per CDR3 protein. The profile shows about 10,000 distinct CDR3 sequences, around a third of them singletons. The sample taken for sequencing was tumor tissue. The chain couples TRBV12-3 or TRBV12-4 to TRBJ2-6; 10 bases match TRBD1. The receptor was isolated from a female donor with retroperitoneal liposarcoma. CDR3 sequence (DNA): TGTGCCAGCAGGGGACAGGGGAGGGGGGCCAACGTCCTGACTTTC. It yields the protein CASRGQGRGANVLTF.